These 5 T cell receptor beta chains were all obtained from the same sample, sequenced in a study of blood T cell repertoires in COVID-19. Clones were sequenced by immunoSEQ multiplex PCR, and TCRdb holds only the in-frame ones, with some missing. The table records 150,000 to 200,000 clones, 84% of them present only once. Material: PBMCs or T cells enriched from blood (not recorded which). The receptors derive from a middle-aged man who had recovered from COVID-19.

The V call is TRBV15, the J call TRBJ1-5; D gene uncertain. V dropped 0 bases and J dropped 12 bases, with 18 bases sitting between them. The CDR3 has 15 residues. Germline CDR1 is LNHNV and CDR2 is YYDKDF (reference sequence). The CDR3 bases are TGTGCCACCAGCAGAGATTCGCTCCAATCAGTTTACCAGCATTTT. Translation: CATSRDSLQSVYQHF.

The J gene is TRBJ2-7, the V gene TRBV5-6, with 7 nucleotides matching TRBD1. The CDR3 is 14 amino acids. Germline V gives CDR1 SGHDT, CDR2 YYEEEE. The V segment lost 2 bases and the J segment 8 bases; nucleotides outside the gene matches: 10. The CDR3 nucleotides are TGTGCCAGCAGCTTAGGCAGGGGGAGCAGGCAGCAGTACTTC. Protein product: CASSLGRGSRQQYF.

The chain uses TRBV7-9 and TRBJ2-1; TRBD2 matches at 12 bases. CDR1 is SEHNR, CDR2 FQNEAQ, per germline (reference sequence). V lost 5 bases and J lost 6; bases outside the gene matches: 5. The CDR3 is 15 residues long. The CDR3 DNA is TGTGCCAGCAGCCAGACTAGCGGGGGAAGCAATGAGCAGTTCTTC. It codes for CASSQTSGGSNEQFF.

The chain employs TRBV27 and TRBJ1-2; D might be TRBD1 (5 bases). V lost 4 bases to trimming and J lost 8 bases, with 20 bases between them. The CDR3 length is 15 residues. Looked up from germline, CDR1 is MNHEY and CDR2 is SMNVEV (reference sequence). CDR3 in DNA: TGTGCCAGCAGTTCAGCAGGGTCCCCAGTGCAGGGCTACACCTTC. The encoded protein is CASSSAGSPVQGYTF.

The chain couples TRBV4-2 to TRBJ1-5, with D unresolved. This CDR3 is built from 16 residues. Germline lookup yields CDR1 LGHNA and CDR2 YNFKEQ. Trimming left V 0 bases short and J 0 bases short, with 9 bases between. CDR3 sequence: CASSQEGGNSNQPQHF. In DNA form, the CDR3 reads TGTGCCAGCAGCCAAGAGGGAGGAAATAGCAATCAGCCCCAGCATTTT.